This T cell receptor (beta chain) was recovered during a study of cytomegalovirus exposure and HLA in healthy donors. The overall study: One earlier analysis, a look at around 180 million T cells, found some 110 million unique TCR beta sequences.

Use of 60 Vbeta and 13 Jbeta primers characterized the PCR. Measured with immunoSEQ multiplex PCR; TCRdb has only the in-frame clones, and not every one. The table records roughly 160,000 clones, approximately 80% of them present only once. Germline CDR1 reads LNHNV; CDR2 reads YYDKDF (reference sequence). The CDR3 runs 16 residues. V lost 3 bases, J lost 6 bases, and 7 bases stayed unmatched. Sequenced input: PBMCs. The source is a woman younger than 45 in good health and CMV-seronegative. This chain joins TRBV15 and TRBJ1-5; 11 bases fit TRBD1. CDR3 in DNA: TGTGCCACCAGCAGTGGGCCTGGGACAGGGGGTCAGCCCCAGCATTTT. Protein: CATSSGPGTGGQPQHF.